What follows are 21 T cell receptor beta chains derived from one specimen sequenced in a study of OX40 agonist ivuxolimab in advanced cancers. Using immunoSEQ multiplex PCR, the repertoire was profiled, and TCRdb retains in-frame clones only, with some absent. The sample contains about 34,000 clones, around 90% of which appear only once. Sequences were derived from CD4+ or CD8+ T cells sorted from blood, sampled in a trial of the OX40 agonist ivuxolimab. These receptors came from an adult with an advanced solid tumor such as melanoma, head and neck, liver or kidney cancer.

J is TRBJ2-7 and V is TRBV6-1; D perhaps matches TRBD1 (5 bases). Germline CDR1 reads MNHNS; CDR2 reads SASEGT. V shed 3 bases and J shed 11 bases, with 20 bases lying between them. This CDR3 has 14 amino acids. The CDR3 DNA is TGTGCCAGCAGTGACCTAACCCTGCCAGGGAATAAGTACTTC. Translated, it gives CASSDLTLPGNKYF.

The J gene is TRBJ2-5, the V gene TRBV7-9; no clear D. The germline V gene has CDR1 SEHNR and CDR2 FQNEAQ (reference sequence). Trimming stripped 5 bases from V and 1 base from J, with 8 bases between. The CDR3 runs to 13 residues. CDR3 DNA: TGTGCCAGCAGCCCCGCGAGCCAAGAGACCCAGTACTTC. Its protein is CASSPASQETQYF. Variable domain in full (rest from reference TRBV7-9 and TRBJ2-5): DTGVSQNPRHKITKRGQNVTFRCDPISEHNRLYWYRQTLGQGPEFLTYFQNEAQLEKSRLLSDRFSAERPKGSFSTLEIQRTEQGDSAMYLCASSPASQETQYFGPGTRLLVL.

The chain carries TRBV5-1 and TRBJ2-3; D perhaps matches TRBD2 (7 bases). CDR1 is SGHRS, CDR2 YFSETQ, per germline. The CDR3 has 15 amino acids. The V and J ends lost 3 bases and 6 bases respectively, with 17 bases between them. The CDR3 sequence is CASSSLRGAGDTQYF. CDR3 nucleotide sequence: TGCGCCAGCAGCTCGCTACGGGGGGCAGGGGATACGCAGTATTTT.

The J gene is TRBJ2-1, the V gene TRBV28, with D hard to call. CDR1 and CDR2 from the germline V gene are MDHEN and SYDVKM. The CDR3 has 16 amino acids. V lost 6 bases and J lost 0, with 15 bases in between. The CDR3 DNA reads TGTGCCAGCAGCTCCCCGGGTGAGCGCTCCTACAATGAGCAGTTCTTC. Residues: CASSSPGERSYNEQFF.

J is TRBJ2-3 and V is TRBV5-1; TRBD2 agrees at 10 bases. After removal of 3 bases from V and 4 bases from J, the junction contained 5 bases not matched to a gene. This CDR3 is built from 15 residues. Germline assignment: CDR1 SGHRS and CDR2 YFSETQ. CDR3 DNA: TGCGCCAGCAGCTCCGCTAGCGGGAGTGCAGATACGCAGTATTTT. Encoded protein: CASSSASGSADTQYF.

V usage is TRBV6-6 and J usage is TRBJ2-5; 10 positions match TRBD2. This CDR3 region has 15 residues. V shed 2 bases and J 2 bases; nucleotides not matched to a gene: 2. Germline CDR1 reads MNHNY; CDR2 reads SVGAGI (reference sequence). The CDR3 loop reads CASSYASGGQETQYF. The DNA of the CDR3 is TGTGCCAGCAGTTACGCTAGCGGGGGACAAGAGACCCAGTACTTC.

The rearrangement links TRBV2 to TRBJ2-2, with 8 bases lining up with TRBD2. Germline V gives CDR1 SNHLY, CDR2 FYNNEI. Trimming cost V 6 bases and J 1 base; bases outside gene matches: 10. The CDR3 loop spans 17 amino acids. Here the CDR3 DNA reads TGTGCCAGCAGGTCCTCTCTGGCGGGAGGGAACACCGGGGAGCTGTTTTTT. Translating gives CASRSSLAGGNTGELFF.

The J gene is TRBJ1-2, the V gene TRBV28; D is ambiguous. This CDR3 comprises 14 residues. Germline lookup yields CDR1 MDHEN and CDR2 SYDVKM. Trimming removed 5 bases from V and 4 bases from J, with 14 bases in between. The CDR3 is CASSPTDFLYGYTF. Written as DNA, the CDR3 is TGTGCCAGCAGTCCTACAGACTTCCTCTATGGCTACACCTTC.

Note on this clone: A much bigger clone sits one base away, suggesting this may be a read error. The rearrangement links TRBV5-4 to TRBJ1-1, with D possibly matching TRBD1 (5 bases). Trimming took off 2 bases at V and 1 base at J, with 6 bases between the two ends. Germline assignment: CDR1 SGHNT and CDR2 YYREEE (reference sequence). The CDR3 sequence is 13 residues long. CDR3: CASSLDRNTEAFF. The DNA of the CDR3 is TGTGCCAGCAGCTTAGACAGGAACACTGAAGCTTTCTTT.

CDR3 sequence (DNA): TGTGCCAGCTCACCACAAGAGGGAACCGAGCAGTACTTC. It encodes CASSPQEGTEQYF. This chain uses TRBV18 with TRBJ2-5, with D possibly TRBD2 on 5 matching bases. The J call may be incorrect, as the DNA end agrees better with TRBJ2-7. CDR3 size: 13 residues. CDR1 is KGHSH and CDR2 is LQKENI in the germline V gene.

The rearrangement links TRBV4-3 to TRBJ2-7; no reliable D call. The CDR3 consists of 13 residues. Trimming stripped 1 base from V and 3 bases from J, with 7 bases between. Germline lookup yields CDR1 LGHNA and CDR2 YSLEER. CDR3 coding DNA: TGCGCCAGCAGCCAAGGGGGTCACTACGAGCAGTACTTC. As protein: CASSQGGHYEQYF.

V is TRBV6-5 and J is TRBJ2-7, with 9 bases matching TRBD1. The CDR3 is 13 residues long. Germline trimming cut 7 bases from V and 3 bases from J; bases unmatched to any gene: 4. Germline V gene data show CDR1 as MNHEY and CDR2 as SVGAGI. The CDR3 sequence: CASTKDRGYEQYF. The CDR3 DNA sequence: TGTGCCAGCACAAAGGACAGGGGCTACGAGCAGTACTTC.

V gene TRBV6-1 combines with J gene TRBJ2-5; TRBD1 matches 7 bases. From germline, CDR1 is MNHNS and CDR2 SASEGT. The CDR3 totals 14 residues. V was pared by 6 bases and J by 4 bases, with 8 bases of the junction left unmatched. The CDR3 is CASRMGQPGETQYF. The CDR3 nucleotides are TGTGCCAGCAGGATGGGACAGCCGGGAGAGACCCAGTACTTC.

The chain has TRBV19 and TRBJ1-5; D perhaps matches TRBD1 (6 bases). Germline V CDR1 and CDR2: LNHDA, SQIVND (reference sequence). The V end was cut by 1 base, the J end by 1 base, with 8 bases between. This CDR3 has 15 amino acids. CDR3 DNA sequence: TGTGCCAGTAGTATAGCGGACAGCAGCAATCAGCCCCAGCATTTT. Amino acid sequence: CASSIADSSNQPQHF.

Concerning this clone: Within the sample, other DNA sequences also encode this same CDR3. The genes are TRBV19 and TRBJ1-5; D is undetermined. V shed 5 bases and J shed 1 base, with 3 bases lying between them. Looked up from germline, CDR1 is LNHDA and CDR2 is SQIVND (reference sequence). This CDR3 has 12 amino acids. The CDR3 region is CASSGSNQPQHF. Written as DNA, the CDR3 is TGTGCCAGTAGTGGAAGCAATCAGCCCCAGCATTTT.

CDR3 coding DNA: TGTGCCAGCAGCTTAACCGTTAGACTAGCGGTATTCTCCTACGAGCAGTACTTC. This translates into CASSLTVRLAVFSYEQYF. The rearrangement uses TRBV7-3 and TRBJ2-7; TRBD2 matches 9 bases. After removal of 0 bases from V and 0 bases from J, the junction contained 9 bases not matched to a gene. Germline loops: CDR1 SGHTA, CDR2 FQGTGA. This CDR3 comprises 18 residues.

This clone was detected only once. J is TRBJ2-5 and V is TRBV6-5; D is uncertain. The J call may not be correct, given that the DNA end is closer to TRBJ2-7. From germline, CDR1 is MNHEY and CDR2 SVGAGI. The CDR3 sequence is 14 residues long. Here the CDR3 DNA reads TGTGCCAGCACTAACCAACCGAGCTCCTACGAGCAGTACTTC. It yields the protein CASTNQPSSYEQYF.

The genes are TRBV14 and TRBJ2-5; D ambiguous. V was shortened by 3 bases and J by 1 base, with 18 bases between the two germline ends. The CDR3 spans 17 residues. The germline V gene has CDR1 SGHDN and CDR2 FVKESK. CDR3 nucleotide sequence: TGTGCCAGCAGCCACATCCCCCGTCCTTACCTCCAAGAGACCCAGTACTTC. Its translation is CASSHIPRPYLQETQYF.

The chain is built from TRBV5-1 and TRBJ1-1; no clear D. This CDR3 is 15 amino acids long. Trimming removed 0 bases from V and 7 bases from J, with 16 bases in between. Germline loops: CDR1 SGHRS, CDR2 YFSETQ. The CDR3 nucleotides read TGCGCCAGCAGCTTGGGTCCGGTGACGGTCGGTGAAGCTTTCTTT. It is translated as CASSLGPVTVGEAFF.

The sample holds a few counts of this clone. The sample contains more than one DNA sequence encoding this CDR3. V is TRBV30 and J is TRBJ1-2; the D is unclear. The V gene lost 0 bases and the J gene lost 5 bases, with 7 bases spanning the gap. The CDR3 is 12 amino acids. The germline gives CDR1 GTSNPN, CDR2 SVGIG (reference sequence). CDR3 nucleotide sequence: TGTGCCTGGAGTGTGGGAGGGTATGGCTACACCTTC. Translation: CAWSVGGYGYTF.

The J gene is TRBJ2-7, the V gene TRBV2; 7 positions match TRBD1. V shed 6 bases and J 2 bases; nucleotides not matched to a gene: 7. CDR3 length: 14 residues. The germline V gene has CDR1 SNHLY and CDR2 FYNNEI. The CDR3 nucleotides read TGTGCCAGCAGGCTCGGGACAGCCACCTACGAGCAGTACTTC. Protein sequence: CASRLGTATYEQYF.